The clone carrying this TCR beta chain was detected only a few times. This record belongs to a study of beta chain features in type 1 diabetes. Germline CDR1 SGHTA, CDR2 FQGNSA. With V trimmed by 0 bases and J by 2 bases, 6 bases remained unmatched. The CDR3 covers 19 residues. Sequenced material consisted of expressed TCRB transcripts (all of the isolated RNA was reverse transcribed). Sequencing was performed with immunoSEQ multiplex PCR; in TCRdb, only in-frame clones are kept and a portion is missing. The sample lists 120,000 to 150,000 clones; roughly 10% were seen once. The chain combines TRBV7-2 with TRBJ2-5, with 16 bases matching TRBD2. This TCR was sampled from a man younger than 35 in good health. Sequencing was performed on naive CD4+ T cells from blood. Here the CDR3 DNA reads TGTGCCAGCAGCTTAGCCCCGGGACTAGCGGGGGGGCCTCAAGAGACCCAGTACTTC. Residues: CASSLAPGLAGGPQETQYF.